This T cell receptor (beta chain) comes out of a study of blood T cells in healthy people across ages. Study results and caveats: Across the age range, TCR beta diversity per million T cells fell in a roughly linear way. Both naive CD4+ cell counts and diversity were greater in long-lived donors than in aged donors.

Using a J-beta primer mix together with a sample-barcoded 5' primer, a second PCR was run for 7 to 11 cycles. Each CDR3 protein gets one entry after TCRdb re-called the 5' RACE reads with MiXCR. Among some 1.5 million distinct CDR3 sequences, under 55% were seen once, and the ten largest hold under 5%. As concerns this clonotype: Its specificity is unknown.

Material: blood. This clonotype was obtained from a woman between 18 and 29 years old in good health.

The CDR3 here is CASRLQRGGPYEQYF. CDR3 in DNA: TGTGCCAGCAGGCTACAGCGGGGGGGGCCCTACGAGCAGTACTTC. This chain connects TRBV6-5 to TRBJ2-7; 10 bases map to TRBD2. V lost 6 bases and J lost 2; bases outside the gene matches: 7. There are 15 residues in the CDR3. CDR1 is MNHEY and CDR2 is SVGAGI in the germline V gene.